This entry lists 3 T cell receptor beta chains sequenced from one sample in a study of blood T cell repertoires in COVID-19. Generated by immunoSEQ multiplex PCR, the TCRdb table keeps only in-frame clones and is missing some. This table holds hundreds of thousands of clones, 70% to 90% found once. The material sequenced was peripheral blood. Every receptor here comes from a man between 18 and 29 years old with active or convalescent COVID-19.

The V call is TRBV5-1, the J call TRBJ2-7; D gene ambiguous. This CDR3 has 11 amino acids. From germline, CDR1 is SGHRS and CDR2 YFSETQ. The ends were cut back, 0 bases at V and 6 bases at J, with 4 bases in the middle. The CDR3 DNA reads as TGCGCCAGCAGCTTGGGGCCCGAGCAGTACTTC. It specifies CASSLGPEQYF.

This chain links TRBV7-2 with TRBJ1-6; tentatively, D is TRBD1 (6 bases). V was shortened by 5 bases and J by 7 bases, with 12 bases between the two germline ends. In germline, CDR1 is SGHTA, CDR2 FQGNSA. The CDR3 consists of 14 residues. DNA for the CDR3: TGTGCCAGCAGCCGGACAGAGAGAAATTCACCCCTCCACTTT. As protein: CASSRTERNSPLHF.

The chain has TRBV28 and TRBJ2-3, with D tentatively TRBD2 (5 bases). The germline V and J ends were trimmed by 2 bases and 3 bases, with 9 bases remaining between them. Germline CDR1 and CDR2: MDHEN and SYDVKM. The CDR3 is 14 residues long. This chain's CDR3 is CASSLGGRTDTQYF. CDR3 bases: TGTGCCAGCAGTTTAGGTGGGAGAACAGATACGCAGTATTTT.